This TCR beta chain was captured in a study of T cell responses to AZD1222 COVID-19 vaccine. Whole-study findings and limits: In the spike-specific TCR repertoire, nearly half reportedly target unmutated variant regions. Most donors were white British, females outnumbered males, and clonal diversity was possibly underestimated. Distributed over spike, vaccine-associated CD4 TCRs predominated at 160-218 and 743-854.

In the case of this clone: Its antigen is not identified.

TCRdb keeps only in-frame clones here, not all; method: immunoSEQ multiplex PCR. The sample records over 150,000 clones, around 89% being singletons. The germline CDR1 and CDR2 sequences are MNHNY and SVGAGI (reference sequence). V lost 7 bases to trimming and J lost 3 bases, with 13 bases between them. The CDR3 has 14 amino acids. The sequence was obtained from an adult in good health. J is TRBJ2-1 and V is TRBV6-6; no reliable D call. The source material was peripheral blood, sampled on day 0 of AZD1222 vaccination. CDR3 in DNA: TGTGCCAGCACCACCCGGACCAACTACAATGAGCAGTTCTTC. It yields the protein CASTTRTNYNEQFF.